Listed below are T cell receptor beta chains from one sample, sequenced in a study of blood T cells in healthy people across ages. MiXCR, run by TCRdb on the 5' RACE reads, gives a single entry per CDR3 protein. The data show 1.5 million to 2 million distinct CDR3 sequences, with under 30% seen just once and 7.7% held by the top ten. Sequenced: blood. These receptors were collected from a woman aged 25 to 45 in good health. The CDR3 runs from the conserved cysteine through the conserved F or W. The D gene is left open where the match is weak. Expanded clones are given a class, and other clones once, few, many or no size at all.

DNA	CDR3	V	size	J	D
TGCGCCAGCAGCTTATGGTCTTATTCCTACAATGAGCAGTTCTTC	CASSLWSYSYNEQFF	TRBV5-1	.	TRBJ2-1	.
TGCGCCAGCAGGATATCGGGGGAATGGGGCACTGAAGCTTTCTTT	CASRISGEWGTEAFF	TRBV5-1	few	TRBJ1-1	.
TGTGCCAGCACCGAAGAGGGGTTTGGGGAAAAACTGTTTTTT	CASTEEGFGEKLFF	TRBV6-6	.	TRBJ1-4	.
TGTGCCAGCAGCCACGAACATGAAGCTTTCTTT	CASSHEHEAFF	TRBV3-1	.	TRBJ1-1	.
TGCAGTGCTAGCCCCGGGACGCGGGATAATGGCGAGCAGTTCTTC	CSASPGTRDNGEQFF	TRBV20-1	once	TRBJ2-1	.
TGCAGTGCCCTTACTAGCGGGGTAGCCAAAAACATTCAGTACTTC	CSALTSGVAKNIQYF	TRBV20-1	few	TRBJ2-4	TRBD2
TGCGCCAGCTCACCGTCTCAAGGGGGACAGGGGAACTATGGCTACACCTTC	CASSPSQGGQGNYGYTF	TRBV18	.	TRBJ1-2	TRBD1
TGCAGTGCTATAAAGTCAGGCTCTAACTATGGCTACACCTTC	CSAIKSGSNYGYTF	TRBV20-1	.	TRBJ1-2	.
TGCAGTGCTTTCCACACCCCAACTAATGAAAAACTGTTTTTT	CSAFHTPTNEKLFF	TRBV20-1	.	TRBJ1-4	.
TGCGCCAGCAGCTTTGGACAGGGGGCCGACCAGTACTTC	CASSFGQGADQYF	TRBV5-1	.	TRBJ2-5	TRBD1
TGTGCCATCAGTGCACCTCGGGATACGCAGTATTTT	CAISAPRDTQYF	TRBV10-3	many	TRBJ2-3	.
TGTGCCTGCACAATCTCCGGGGCCAACGTCCTGACTTTC	CACTISGANVLTF	TRBV2	many	TRBJ2-6	.
TGTGCCAGCAGCTTAATGGGACTTTCATTGGTCTACGAGCAGTACTTC	CASSLMGLSLVYEQYF	TRBV7-2	.	TRBJ2-7	.
TGTGCCAGCAGTGGCGACAGGGGGCAGCGGGCAGATACGCAGTATTTT	CASSGDRGQRADTQYF	TRBV12-3/TRBV12-4	.	TRBJ2-3	TRBD1
TGTGCCAGCAGCGCCAAGTCGAACAGGGGAGCGCCCGAGCTGTTTTTT	CASSAKSNRGAPELFF	TRBV9	.	TRBJ2-2	TRBD1
TGCGGAAGTGGTGGGGGAATCCCTGGGGCCAACGTCCTGACTTTC	CGSGGGIPGANVLTF	TRBV4-1	.	TRBJ2-6	.
TGTGCCAGCAGCCAAGAGCCGGGGGCATTCGGCCGGCAGTACTTC	CASSQEPGAFGRQYF	TRBV3-1	once	TRBJ2-7	.
TGCAGTGCTATATCCCGGGACAGGGCTCACAATGAGCAGTTCTTC	CSAISRDRAHNEQFF	TRBV20-1	few	TRBJ2-1	TRBD1
TGTGCCAGCAGGGGGCCGGGACAGGGTGGCGAGCAGTACTTC	CASRGPGQGGEQYF	TRBV6-6	many	TRBJ2-7	TRBD1
TGTGCCAGCAGCTCCGGACAAGGCTACACCTTC	CASSSGQGYTF	TRBV5-6	few	TRBJ1-2	.
TGCGCCAGCAGCTTAGATGGGGGGTATAATTCACCCCTCCACTTT	CASSLDGGYNSPLHF	TRBV5-1	few	TRBJ1-6	.
TGCGCCAGCAGCTTGCCGCAGGGCGGGGAGCAGTACTTC	CASSLPQGGEQYF	TRBV5-1	many	TRBJ2-7	.
TGTGCCAGCAGTCCTGACGGATATAATGAAAAACTGTTTTTT	CASSPDGYNEKLFF	TRBV12-3/TRBV12-4	.	TRBJ1-4	.
TGTGCCAGCAGCTTGACGACTAGCGGGGACGAGCAGTACTTC	CASSLTTSGDEQYF	TRBV5-4	few	TRBJ2-7	TRBD2
TGCGCCAGCAGCTTGGTATCCGCGACAGCCTCTAGCACAGATACGCAGTATTTT	CASSLVSATASSTDTQYF	TRBV5-1	.	TRBJ2-3	.
TGTGCCAGCAGCGCCCAGACAGGGTTGGCCACCGGGGAGCTGTTTTTT	CASSAQTGLATGELFF	TRBV9	.	TRBJ2-2	TRBD1
TGCGCCAGCAGCTTGGGGATAGGGGAGGAGCAGTACTTC	CASSLGIGEEQYF	TRBV5-1	few	TRBJ2-7	.
TGCAGCGCCGGACGGGCTAACTATGGCTACACCTTC	CSAGRANYGYTF	TRBV29-1	few	TRBJ1-2	.
TGTGCCAGCAGTGAAGATCGGCGGGGCGAGCAGTACTTC	CASSEDRRGEQYF	TRBV25-1	many	TRBJ2-7	.
TGTGCCAGCAGCTCGGGGGGAAACTCCTACAATGATCAGTTCTTC	CASSSGGNSYNDQFF	TRBV12-3/TRBV12-4	few	TRBJ2-1	TRBD2
TGTGCCAGCAGCCAACTCCTCGACGGAGCCTACGAGCAGTACTTC	CASSQLLDGAYEQYF	TRBV4-2	many	TRBJ2-7	.
TGTGCCAGCAGCTTAGGAGCGGGAGCTGAGGAGCAGTACTTC	CASSLGAGAEEQYF	TRBV7-9	many	TRBJ2-7	TRBD2